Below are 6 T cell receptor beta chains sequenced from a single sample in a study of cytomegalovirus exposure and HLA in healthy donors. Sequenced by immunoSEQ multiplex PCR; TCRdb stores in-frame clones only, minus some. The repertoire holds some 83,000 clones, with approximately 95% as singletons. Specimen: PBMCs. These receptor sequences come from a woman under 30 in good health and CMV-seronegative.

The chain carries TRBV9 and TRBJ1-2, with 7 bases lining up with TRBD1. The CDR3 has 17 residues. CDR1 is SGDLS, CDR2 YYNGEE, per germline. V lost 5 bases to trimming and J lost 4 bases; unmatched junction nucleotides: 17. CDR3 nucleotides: TGTGCCAGCAGTGCTTCCCCTGCAGGGGGAACAGCCTATGGCTACACCTTC. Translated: CASSASPAGGTAYGYTF.

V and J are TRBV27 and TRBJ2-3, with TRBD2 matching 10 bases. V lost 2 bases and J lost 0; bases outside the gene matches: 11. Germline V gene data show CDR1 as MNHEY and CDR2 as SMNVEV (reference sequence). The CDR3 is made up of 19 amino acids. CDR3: CASSLNPLSSGRSTDTQYF. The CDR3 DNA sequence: TGTGCCAGCAGTTTAAACCCCCTGAGTAGCGGGAGGAGCACAGATACGCAGTATTTT.

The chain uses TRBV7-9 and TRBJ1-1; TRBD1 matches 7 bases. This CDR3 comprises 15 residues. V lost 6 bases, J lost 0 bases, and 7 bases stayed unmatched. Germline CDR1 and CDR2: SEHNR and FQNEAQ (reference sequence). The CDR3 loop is CASSPPTGMNTEAFF. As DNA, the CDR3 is TGTGCCAGCAGTCCCCCGACAGGGATGAACACTGAAGCTTTCTTT. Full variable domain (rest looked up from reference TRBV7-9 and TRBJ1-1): DTGVSQNPRHKITKRGQNVTFRCDPISEHNRLYWYRQTLGQGPEFLTYFQNEAQLEKSRLLSDRFSAERPKGSFSTLEIQRTEQGDSAMYLCASSPPTGMNTEAFFGQGTRLTVV.

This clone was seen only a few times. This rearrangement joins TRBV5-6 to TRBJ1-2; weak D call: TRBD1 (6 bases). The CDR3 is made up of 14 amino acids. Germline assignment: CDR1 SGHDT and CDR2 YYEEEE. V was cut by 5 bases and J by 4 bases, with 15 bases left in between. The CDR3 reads CASSPRQELYGYTF. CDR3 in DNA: TGTGCCAGCAGTCCTCGACAGGAACTCTATGGCTACACCTTC.

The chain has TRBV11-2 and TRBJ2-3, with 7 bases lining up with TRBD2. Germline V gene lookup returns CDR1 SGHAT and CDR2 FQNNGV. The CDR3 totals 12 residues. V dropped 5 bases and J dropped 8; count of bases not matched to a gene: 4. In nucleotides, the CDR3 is TGTGCCAGCAGCGATATAGCGGGTACGCAGTATTTT. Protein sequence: CASSDIAGTQYF.

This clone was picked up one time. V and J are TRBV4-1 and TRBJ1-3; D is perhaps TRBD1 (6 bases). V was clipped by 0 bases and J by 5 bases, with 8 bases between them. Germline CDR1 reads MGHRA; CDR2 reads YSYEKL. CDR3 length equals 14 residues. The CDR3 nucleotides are TGCGCCAGCAGCCAAGACAGGGGACGAAACACCATATATTTT. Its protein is CASSQDRGRNTIYF.